The 22 T cell receptor beta chains given below trace back to one sample, sequenced in a study of blood T cells in healthy people across ages. Next came a second PCR, run for about 6 to 12 cycles, which used a sample-barcoded 5' primer along with a J-beta primer mix. From the 5' RACE reads, TCRdb called clonotypes with MiXCR, one entry per CDR3 protein. The repertoire holds over 1,500,000 distinct CDR3 sequences, with around 48% as singletons. Input material: blood. These receptors all come from a woman between 40 and 55 years old in good health.

The chain uses TRBV20-1 and TRBJ2-1; D assignment may be TRBD1 or TRBD2 (5 bases each). Trimming took 0 bases from V and 6 from J, leaving 15 bases between them. The CDR3 contains 15 residues. CDR1 and CDR2 from the germline V gene are DFQATT and SNEGSKA (reference sequence). CDR3 sequence: CSAREKSLGVNEQFF. The CDR3 region has the DNA TGCAGTGCTAGAGAGAAGAGCTTGGGGGTCAATGAGCAGTTCTTC.

This clonotype showed up many times. V gene TRBV7-9 combines with J gene TRBJ2-5, with 11 positions matching TRBD1. From germline, CDR1 is SEHNR and CDR2 FQNEAQ (reference sequence). The CDR3 consists of 15 residues. After removal of 5 bases from V and 3 bases from J, the junction contained 5 bases not matched to a gene. The CDR3 region has the DNA TGTGCCAGCAGCCCTGGGACAGGGGGAAAAGAGACCCAGTACTTC. Amino acid sequence: CASSPGTGGKETQYF.

V usage is TRBV20-1 and J usage is TRBJ2-4, with D hard to call. The J call could be wrong; TRBJ2-5 is a better fit for the DNA end. The CDR3 has 15 residues. The germline gives CDR1 DFQATT, CDR2 SNEGSKA (reference sequence). The CDR3 sequence: CSARDSSRQQETQYF. Here the CDR3 DNA reads TGCAGTGCTAGAGATTCATCCCGGCAGCAAGAGACCCAGTACTTC.

This chain joins TRBV10-1 and TRBJ2-7, with D possibly matching TRBD2 (5 bases). This CDR3 region has 12 residues. Trimming removed 0 bases at V and 10 bases at J, with 10 bases between. In germline, CDR1 is WNHNN, CDR2 SYGVQD (reference sequence). The CDR3 region has the DNA TGCGCCAGCAGTGAGTCCGACTATTCACAGTACTTC. Its translation: CASSESDYSQYF.

The genes are TRBV3-1 and TRBJ2-1; a weak D match, TRBD1 (7 bases). V shed 3 bases and J shed 2 bases, with 14 bases lying between them. The CDR3 covers 16 residues. Per the germline V gene, CDR1 is LGHDT and CDR2 is YNNKEL (reference sequence). CDR3 DNA sequence: TGTGCCAGCAGCCAGAGCGGAGGGACAGCCTACAATGAGCAGTTCTTC. This encodes CASSQSGGTAYNEQFF.

The chain uses TRBV24-1 and TRBJ2-3; 10 bases fit TRBD2. The ends lost 8 bases at V and 5 bases at J; junction bases unmatched: 6. From germline, CDR1 is KGHDR and CDR2 SFDVKD. This CDR3 region has 14 residues. This CDR3 reads CATTAGGQVDTQYF. The CDR3 DNA follows: TGTGCCACCACAGCGGGGGGGCAAGTAGATACGCAGTATTTT.

This clonotype appeared a few times. The chain couples TRBV29-1 to TRBJ2-5; no firm D call. With 2 bases removed from V and 4 bases from J, the gap between germline ends came to 5 bases. The CDR3 runs 11 residues. Looked up from germline, CDR1 is SQVTM and CDR2 is ANQGSEA. The CDR3 DNA is TGCAGCGTTGAAAGGGCAGAGACCCAGTACTTC. This encodes CSVERAETQYF.

This clonotype was picked up one time. The chain couples TRBV5-1 to TRBJ1-1; D is perhaps TRBD1 (6 bases). The CDR3 spans 13 residues. V shed 7 bases and J shed 7 bases, with 17 bases lying between them. Germline V lookup: CDR1 SGHRS, CDR2 YFSETQ. The CDR3 protein is CASSGGGINEAFF. In DNA form, the CDR3 reads TGCGCCAGCTCGGGGGGCGGTATAAATGAAGCTTTCTTT.

The chain is built from TRBV7-6 and TRBJ2-5, with 8 positions matching TRBD2. Germline CDR1 is SGHVS and CDR2 is FNYEAQ. The CDR3 runs 16 residues. The V and J ends lost 2 bases and 1 base, in that order; junction bases with no gene match: 6. The CDR3 is CASSLSGGETQETQYF. The DNA for the CDR3 is TGTGCCAGCAGCTTAAGCGGGGGAGAAACCCAAGAGACCCAGTACTTC. The whole variable domain, remainder taken from reference TRBV7-6 and TRBJ2-5, is GAGVSQSPRYKVTKRGQDVALRCDPISGHVSLYWYRQALGQGPEFLTYFNYEAQQDKSGLPNDRFSAERPEGSISTLTIQRTEQRDSAMYRCASSLSGGETQETQYFGPGTRLLVL.

This sequence joins TRBV27 and TRBJ2-3; the D gene could be TRBD1 or TRBD2 (5 bases each). Per germline, CDR1 MNHEY and CDR2 SMNVEV (reference sequence). V dropped 6 bases and J dropped 4 bases, with 14 bases sitting between them. CDR3 length: 14 residues. The DNA for the CDR3 is TGTGCCAGCAGGTTCAGGGTGGGGGCAGATACGCAGTATTTT. Protein: CASRFRVGADTQYF.

This chain connects TRBV27 to TRBJ1-2; TRBD1 matches 9 bases. Per germline, CDR1 MNHEY and CDR2 SMNVEV (reference sequence). Trimming removed 5 bases from V and 7 bases from J; junction bases left unmatched: 11. This CDR3 has 15 residues. The CDR3 region is CASSVPGQGFAGYTF. CDR3 DNA sequence: TGTGCCAGCAGTGTCCCGGGACAGGGCTTCGCTGGCTACACCTTC.

This clonotype has just one count. J is TRBJ1-3 and V is TRBV4-1; 9 bases line up with TRBD1. The CDR3 is 18 residues long. The germline V gene has CDR1 MGHRA and CDR2 YSYEKL. J lost 0 bases, V lost 4 bases, and 10 bases had no gene match. Written as DNA, the CDR3 is TGCGCCAGCAGCCTAGATATAGGACAGGGGAACTCTGGAAACACCATATATTTT. This gives the protein CASSLDIGQGNSGNTIYF.

The chain uses TRBV7-2 and TRBJ2-1, with 16 nucleotides matching TRBD2. Unmatched junction bases numbered 4, after V lost 5 bases and J lost 0 bases. Per germline, CDR1 SGHTA and CDR2 FQGNSA. The CDR3 contains 18 residues. CDR3 DNA sequence: TGTGCCAGCAGCGCGGGGACTAGCGGGGGGGTCTCCTACAATGAGCAGTTCTTC. Protein sequence: CASSAGTSGGVSYNEQFF.

The chain employs TRBV29-1 and TRBJ2-5; D unresolved. The end of the DNA is better explained by TRBJ2-7, so the J call may be wrong. This CDR3 comprises 13 residues. The germline gives CDR1 SQVTM, CDR2 ANQGSEA. The CDR3 DNA sequence: TGCAGCGTTGTGGTAGGCCCTCACTACGAGCAGTACTTC. Translated: CSVVVGPHYEQYF.

V usage is TRBV6-6 and J usage is TRBJ1-6; D possibly corresponds to TRBD1 (5 bases). Trimming left V 2 bases short and J 12 bases short, with 8 bases between. This CDR3 spans 12 amino acids. The V gene's germline CDR1 is MNHNY and CDR2 SVGAGI (reference sequence). CDR3 coding DNA: TGTGCCAGCAGTTACGATGGGGGACCCCTCCACTTT. It encodes CASSYDGGPLHF.

The rearrangement links TRBV12-3 or TRBV12-4 to TRBJ1-2; 9 nucleotides line up with TRBD1. V shed 6 bases, J shed 8 bases, and the junction held 7 bases outside the gene matches. This CDR3 has 13 amino acids. The CDR3, as DNA: TGTGCCAGCAGGCCGGACAGGGGCCGCGGCTACACCTTC. Its protein product is CASRPDRGRGYTF.

The chain recombines TRBV9 with TRBJ2-3, with TRBD2 matching 10 bases. CDR3 length: 16 residues. The germline V gene has CDR1 SGDLS and CDR2 YYNGEE. Trimming cost V 4 bases and J 4 bases; bases outside gene matches: 9. The CDR3 region is CASSPKVTSGADTQYF. As DNA, the CDR3 is TGTGCCAGCAGCCCCAAGGTTACTAGCGGGGCAGATACGCAGTATTTT.

This chain connects TRBV12-3 or TRBV12-4 to TRBJ1-4; D is perhaps TRBD1 (5 bases). V lost 6 bases and J 11 bases, leaving 19 bases between the germline ends. CDR3 length: 14 amino acids. CDR3 protein: CASSRDLGFGKLFF. The CDR3 DNA reads TGTGCCAGCAGCCGGGACCTAGGTTTCGGGAAACTGTTTTTT.

J is TRBJ2-3 and V is TRBV29-1; weak D call: TRBD2 (7 bases). V lost 5 bases to trimming and J lost 0 bases, with 12 bases between them. The CDR3 is 14 residues long. Germline V CDR1 and CDR2: SQVTM, ANQGSEA. The CDR3 loop is CSVPGGLSTDTQYF. Written as DNA, the CDR3 is TGCAGCGTTCCCGGGGGGCTAAGCACAGATACGCAGTATTTT.

This clonotype has only a few counts. This sequence joins TRBV20-1 and TRBJ1-4, with D perhaps matching TRBD1 (5 bases). Germline loops: CDR1 DFQATT, CDR2 SNEGSKA (reference sequence). V gave up 6 bases and J gave up 4 bases, with 18 bases separating them. The CDR3 is made up of 15 amino acids. The DNA of the CDR3 is TGCAGTGCCCCAAGTGGGGGGGGGATTAATGAAAAACTGTTTTTT. Protein: CSAPSGGGINEKLFF.

This chain uses TRBV27 with TRBJ2-1; no clear D. V was trimmed by 5 bases and J by 6 bases, leaving 17 bases between them. Germline-derived CDR1 and CDR2 are MNHEY and SMNVEV (reference sequence). The CDR3 is 15 residues long. The CDR3 DNA follows: TGTGCCAGCAGTGCCTACTCCCTCCACCGCAATGAGCAGTTCTTC. Translated, it gives CASSAYSLHRNEQFF.

This clonotype showed up just once. The chain carries TRBV27 and TRBJ2-1; weak D call: TRBD2 (7 bases). The CDR3 contains 17 residues. V was shortened by 6 bases and J by 4 bases, with 22 bases between the two germline ends. CDR1 is MNHEY, CDR2 SMNVEV, per germline (reference sequence). The CDR3 region has the DNA TGTGCCAGCAGCTCCATCTGGGGGGGGGCCTTATACAATGAGCAGTTCTTC. This sequence encodes CASSSIWGGALYNEQFF.